Listed below are T cell receptor beta chains from one sample, sequenced in a study of OX40 agonist ivuxolimab in advanced cancers. Sequenced by immunoSEQ multiplex PCR; TCRdb stores in-frame clones only, minus some. The sample has approximately 74,000 clones; around 80% are singletons. The input for sequencing was CD4+ or CD8+ T cells sorted from blood, taken in a trial of the OX40 agonist ivuxolimab. These receptor sequences come from an adult with an advanced solid tumor such as melanoma, head and neck, liver or kidney cancer. Each CDR3 is given without its conserved first and last residue.

v_call	j_call	cdr3_aa
TRBV6-5	TRBJ1-1	ASSLMRNTEAF
TRBV18	TRBJ2-3	ASSPTGADTQY
TRBV9	TRBJ1-5	ASSKTQSNQPQH
TRBV4-2	TRBJ1-5	ASSQEDSTHQPQH
TRBV2	TRBJ2-2	ASRDNTGELF
TRBV2	TRBJ1-2	ASSVTGQASYGYT
TRBV7-2	TRBJ2-2	ASSLAGTLGELF
TRBV13	TRBJ2-2	ASSYRTGNTGELF
TRBV6-5	TRBJ1-5	ASRGQGEYQPQH
TRBV11-2	TRBJ2-1	ASRIEPSHNEQF
TRBV7-2	TRBJ2-1	ASSNYNEQF
TRBV28	-	ASSLPLHSYEQY
TRBV5-1	TRBJ1-2	ASSSHLTGTVGYT
TRBV20-1	TRBJ1-4	SAAGQEKLF
TRBV2	TRBJ2-1	ASSESGRGNEQF
TRBV9	TRBJ1-2	ASTGQDSNYGYT
TRBV11-2	TRBJ2-5	ASSLASGGIQY
TRBV19	TRBJ2-3	ASSNDRGRAY
TRBV14	TRBJ2-1	ASSQGGRLAGVIYNEQF
TRBV7-9	TRBJ1-5	ASSLGVESADQPRH
TRBV11-2	TRBJ2-5	ASSFGQGAETQY
TRBV10-1	TRBJ2-7	ASSQPMPDRLVEQY
TRBV28	TRBJ2-3	ASSLRGRTDTQY
TRBV7-8	TRBJ1-5	ASSSISGKPQH
TRBV28	TRBJ1-2	ASRGQGGDYGYT
TRBV27	TRBJ1-6	ASSLSSGDSPLH
TRBV20-1	TRBJ2-3	SARAGGTQY
TRBV28	TRBJ1-6	ASSRSNSPLH
TRBV6-1	TRBJ2-7	ASSESVAGDSYEQY
TRBV5-1	TRBJ2-5	ASSPETGQETQY
TRBV7-2	TRBJ2-5	ASSRGLAEQETQY
TRBV7-2	TRBJ2-5	ASSLGQRETQY
TRBV29-1	TRBJ1-1	SVEDRMGNTEAF
TRBV29-1	TRBJ2-7	GRPEPSIYEQY
TRBV5-4	TRBJ2-5	ASHQDRVQETQY
TRBV6-6	TRBJ2-5	ASYGPALQETQY
TRBV6-5	TRBJ1-5	ASSQSRGRGQPQH
TRBV18	TRBJ2-5	ASSPPGGIETQY
TRBV27	TRBJ2-1	ASSHQPPTGADEQF
TRBV19	TRBJ1-1	ASSIKVHTEAF
TRBV27	TRBJ2-7	ASSPRGAGAISWEQY
TRBV19	TRBJ2-1	ASKREVRGLATVNEQF
TRBV28	TRBJ2-7	ASSLLAGKIYEQY
TRBV13	TRBJ1-1	ASSLGRLNTEAF
TRBV4-1	TRBJ2-7	ASSQAVGLAGRNYEQY
TRBV2	TRBJ2-1	ASSEQGRDPF
TRBV5-5	TRBJ1-5	ASSLGADNQPQH
TRBV29-1	TRBJ2-2	SGVPSNTGELF
TRBV18	TRBJ1-2	ASSPLQRGPHNTYT
TRBV2	TRBJ2-7	ASTRDRGQEQY
TRBV15	TRBJ2-3	ATSRVGVADTQY
TRBV7-9	TRBJ2-5	ASSIRGGQETQY
TRBV10-3	TRBJ2-7	AISAPGRNYEQY
TRBV4-1	TRBJ1-5	ASSPPLQGYSNQPQH
TRBV7-8	TRBJ2-5	ASSPSSYQETQY
TRBV5-1	TRBJ2-5	ASQLLGETQY